The clone carrying this T cell receptor (beta chain) showed up many times. No antigen is known for it. Template material for amplifying TCR beta CDR3 regions consisted of RNA transcripts. First-round RT-PCR targeting the TCR CDR3 was performed with the HTBI primer set. Each CDR3 protein gets one entry after TCRdb re-called the multiplex PCR reads with MiXCR. The profile shows some 250,000 distinct CDR3 sequences, more than 12% of them singletons. Uncontrolled infection, other autoimmune disease, pregnancy or lactation led to exclusion. These data belong to a study of T cells in Graves' hyperthyroidism and ophthalmopathy. The study, taken as a whole, reports: The authors' 13 V-J model separated ophthalmopathy from stable hyperthyroidism. Model-based prediction identified ophthalmopathy a median about 6.8 months prior to its onset.

This TCR was recovered from a woman between 40 and 50 years old with Graves' hyperthyroidism that later progressed to Graves' ophthalmopathy. Sequenced sample: blood.

CDR3 sequence reads: CASSLTRSGNTIYF. In DNA, the CDR3 is TGTGCCAGCAGCTTAACCCGCTCTGGAAACACCATATATTTT. This chain uses TRBV7-9 with TRBJ1-3; unclear D gene. Between the trimmed V and J ends, which lost 2 bases and 0 bases, there was a span of 5 bases. Per germline, CDR1 SEHNR and CDR2 FQNEAQ (reference sequence). There are 14 residues in the CDR3.